This TCR beta chain was profiled in a study of CD8 T cells in Susac syndrome. RNA amounts of about 0.45 to 1 ug underwent reverse transcription with random hexamers. TCR beta CDR3 was amplified by immunoSEQ multiplex PCR. This amplification extended across 54 Vbeta and 13 Jbeta segments. TCRdb reanalysed the immunoSEQ multiplex PCR reads using MiXCR and keeps one entry per CDR3 protein. The sample includes around 180,000 distinct CDR3 sequences, 95% of them seen just once. Blood CD8+ and CD4+ T cells underwent high-throughput TCR beta sequencing. The CD8+ and CD4+ T cells were negatively isolated, with the TEMRA cells enriched by FACS. This CDR3 spans 15 amino acids. V shed 5 bases and J 2 bases; nucleotides not matched to a gene: 8. The germline gives CDR1 MNHEY, CDR2 SMNVEV (reference sequence).

This clonotype was sampled from a human donor with multiple sclerosis. The chain uses TRBV27 and TRBJ2-7, with 8 bases fitting TRBD1. The sequencing sample was made of CD8+ T cells from PBMCs. The CDR3 DNA reads TGTGCCAGCAGTCCCTCGGGACAGGAAGCCTACGAGCAGTACTTC. This gives the protein CASSPSGQEAYEQYF.